This entry concerns a single TCR beta chain. Healthy donors served as age- and sex-matched controls. TEMRA cells were FACS-enriched, while CD8+ and CD4+ T cells were negatively isolated. This sample was taken from a study of CD8 T cells in Susac syndrome. When the RNA was reverse transcribed, random hexamers were used with an input of about 0.45 to 1 ug. An immunoSEQ multiplex PCR generated amplified TCR beta CDR3 products spanning 54 Vbeta and 13 Jbeta. One entry per CDR3 protein results from TCRdb running MiXCR on the immunoSEQ multiplex PCR reads. This repertoire shows approximately 140,000 distinct CDR3 sequences, 94% found once; its top ten account for approximately 0.27%. Germline CDR1 and CDR2: MNHEY and SVGEGT. Trimming removed 5 bases from V and 9 bases from J; junction bases left unmatched: 8. The CDR3 sequence is 14 residues long.

The gene calls are TRBV6-2 or TRBV6-3 and TRBJ2-1; 9 nucleotides match TRBD2. This clonotype originated in a human donor in good health. Sequenced material: CD8+ T cells from PBMCs. Here the CDR3 DNA reads TGTGCCAGCAGTATATTAGCGGGAGCTAGTGAGCAGTTCTTC. It translates to CASSILAGASEQFF.